This is a list of T cell receptor beta chains from one sample in a study of Graves' ophthalmopathy and Graves' hyperthyroidism. TCRdb called the multiplex PCR reads again in MiXCR, with one record for every CDR3 protein. Of around 1.1 million distinct CDR3 sequences in the sample, around a third were seen once. The sample taken for sequencing was peripheral blood or thyroid tissue (not recorded which). The receptors derive from an adult man with Graves' hyperthyroidism. The CDR3 runs from the conserved cysteine through the conserved F or W. The order of the fields is clone size, D gene, J gene, V gene, CDR3 protein, CDR3 DNA. The D gene is left open where the match is weak. Some rows mark clone size as missing; the rest say once, few, many or name a class of expanded clone.

size: many; D: .; J: TRBJ1-4; V: TRBV7-9; CDR3: CASSQTKGSGKLFF; DNA: TGTGCCAGCAGCCAAACGAAAGGGAGTGGAAAACTGTTTTTT
size: .; D: TRBD1; J: TRBJ2-6; V: TRBV7-8; CDR3: CASSPGTGDGANVLTF; DNA: TGTGCCAGCAGCCCCGGGACAGGGGACGGGGCCAACGTCCTGACTTTC
size: .; D: .; J: TRBJ1-1; V: TRBV6-5; CDR3: CASSSRGSGIFLNTEAFF; DNA: TGTGCCAGCAGCTCCAGAGGGTCGGGGATTTTCTTGAACACTGAAGCTTTCTTT
size: few; D: .; J: TRBJ2-2; V: TRBV10-3; CDR3: CASSYLGGGTGELFF; DNA: TGTGCCAGCAGTTATCTCGGGGGCGGCACCGGGGAGCTGTTTTTT
size: few; D: .; J: TRBJ2-7; V: TRBV20-1; CDR3: CSAREEPAYEQYF; DNA: TGCAGTGCTAGAGAGGAGCCTGCCTACGAGCAGTACTTC
size: .; D: .; J: TRBJ2-3; V: TRBV10-2; CDR3: CASSEGGSDTQYF; DNA: TGCGCCAGCAGTGAGGGCGGTTCAGATACGCAGTATTTT
size: many; D: TRBD1; J: TRBJ2-7; V: TRBV9; CDR3: CASSVGTGKSYEQYF; DNA: TGTGCCAGCAGCGTTGGGACAGGGAAATCCTACGAGCAGTACTTC
size: .; D: .; J: TRBJ1-5; V: TRBV28; CDR3: CASNDQPQHF; DNA: TGTGCCAGCAACGATCAGCCCCAGCATTTT
size: .; D: .; J: TRBJ1-4; V: TRBV29-1; CDR3: CSVVAGNLALF; DNA: TGCAGCGTTGTTGCCGGGAACCTGGCTCTTTTT
size: many; D: .; J: TRBJ1-5; V: TRBV19; CDR3: CASSYLGQLNQPQHF; DNA: TGTGCCAGTAGTTACCTCGGACAGCTCAATCAGCCCCAGCATTTT
size: few; D: .; J: TRBJ1-2; V: TRBV10-2; CDR3: CASSEPDSSISYGYTF; DNA: TGCGCCAGCAGTGAGCCGGACAGTAGTATCAGCTATGGCTACACCTTC
size: .; D: .; J: TRBJ1-2; V: TRBV12-3/TRBV12-4; CDR3: CASSPPGRNGYTF; DNA: TGTGCCAGCAGTCCCCCAGGGCGGAATGGCTACACCTTC
size: many; D: .; J: TRBJ1-5; V: TRBV9; CDR3: CASSGGTNQPQHF; DNA: TGTGCCAGCAGCGGGGGGACAAATCAGCCCCAGCATTTT